This T cell receptor (beta chain) originates from a study of cytomegalovirus exposure and HLA in healthy donors. These donors counted as nominally healthy when sampled, but unrecorded immune exposures were likely. Study-wide results and limits: In a later analysis, CMV-associated beta chains were mostly HLA-associated, it appeared. Sequencing probably produced one cluster of sequence variants that were highly shared.

Primers for the PCR totalled 60 Vbeta and 13 Jbeta. Produced via immunoSEQ multiplex PCR; TCRdb's table is partial and in-frame only. The repertoire holds some 130,000 clones, with over 70% as singletons. Regarding this clone: The antigen remains unidentified.

J gave up 3 bases and V 0 bases, and 4 bases lay outside the gene matches. Per the germline V gene, CDR1 is SGHDT and CDR2 is YYEEEE. The CDR3 covers 17 residues. The origin of this receptor is a young woman in good health and CMV-seronegative. The source material was PBMCs. This rearrangement joins TRBV5-6 to TRBJ2-7, with 15 bases that match TRBD2. The DNA for the CDR3 is TGTGCCAGCAGCTTGGTGGGACTAGCGGGAGGAGGCTACGAGCAGTACTTC. This sequence encodes CASSLVGLAGGGYEQYF.